This TCR beta chain was identified during a study of T-cell reconstitution after alpha-beta-depleted transplantation in children. Study conclusions and caveats: At around two months after transplant, the alpha-beta T cells were reportedly derived from several hundred expanded clones that came from non-depleted graft cells. After transplant, high TCRbeta diversity at day 60 in some patients arose from surviving recipient T cells and thymic progenitors. Fresh T-cell production supplied most of the T-cell counts and diversity seen one year after transplant.

Molecular barcoding with unique molecular identifiers was used for the TCRbeta library. TCRdb itself ran the PCR reads through MiXCR, one entry per CDR3 protein. The table includes 440,000 or so distinct CDR3 sequences, about 45% detected once. On this clonotype itself: The antigen is undetermined.

V lost 8 bases, J lost 3 bases, and 6 bases stayed unmatched. CDR1 and CDR2 from the germline V gene are LNHNV and YYDKDF (reference sequence). The CDR3 runs 13 residues. The chain employs TRBV15 and TRBJ2-5, with 7 bases lining up with TRBD2. Sequencing was performed on PBMCs, taken before TCRalphabeta/CD19-depleted stem cell transplant. The TCR sequence derives from a girl aged 2-10 years with aplastic anemia, due to receive a stem cell transplant. The CDR3 spells CATGGGGKETQYF. The CDR3 DNA follows: TGTGCCACCGGTGGCGGGGGTAAAGAGACCCAGTACTTC.